This TCR beta chain was recorded in a study of blood T cell repertoires in COVID-19. Turning to the study itself: COVID-19 samples from acute and convalescent phases originated in the United States, Italy and Spain. Nucleic acid was either cDNA or gDNA, and it came from T cells, B-cell-depleted T cells, or PBMCs.

Sequenced by immunoSEQ multiplex PCR; TCRdb stores in-frame clones only, minus some. Among some 56,000 clones listed, nearly 90% were seen once. While infection was still active, Seattle patients were enrolled and then followed longitudinally. Germline V lookup: CDR1 SGHNT, CDR2 YYREEE (reference sequence). The CDR3 is 15 amino acids. The ends lost 4 bases at V and 3 bases at J; junction bases unmatched: 5. Specimen: peripheral blood. This chain uses TRBV5-4 with TRBJ2-3, with TRBD2 identical over 10 bases. This receptor was obtained from a woman in her fifties or sixties with COVID-19, enrolled during active disease. Written as DNA, the CDR3 is TGTGCCAGCAGCCCTGGACTAGCGGCGACAGATACGCAGTATTTT. As protein: CASSPGLAATDTQYF.